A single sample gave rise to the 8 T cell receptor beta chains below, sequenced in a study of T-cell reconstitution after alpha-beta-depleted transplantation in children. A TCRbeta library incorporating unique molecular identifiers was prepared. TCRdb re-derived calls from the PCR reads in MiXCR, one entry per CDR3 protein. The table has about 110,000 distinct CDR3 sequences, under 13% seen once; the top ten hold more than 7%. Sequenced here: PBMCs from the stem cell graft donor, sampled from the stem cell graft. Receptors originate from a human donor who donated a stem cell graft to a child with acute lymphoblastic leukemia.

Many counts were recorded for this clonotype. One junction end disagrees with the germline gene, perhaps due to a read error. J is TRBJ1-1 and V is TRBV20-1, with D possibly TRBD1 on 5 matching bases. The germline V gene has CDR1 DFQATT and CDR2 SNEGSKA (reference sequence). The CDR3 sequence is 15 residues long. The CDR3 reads CSARDLVFVGAAMIF. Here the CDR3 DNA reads TGCAGTGCTAGAGATCTAGTGTTTGTAGGGGCCGCAATGATCTTT.

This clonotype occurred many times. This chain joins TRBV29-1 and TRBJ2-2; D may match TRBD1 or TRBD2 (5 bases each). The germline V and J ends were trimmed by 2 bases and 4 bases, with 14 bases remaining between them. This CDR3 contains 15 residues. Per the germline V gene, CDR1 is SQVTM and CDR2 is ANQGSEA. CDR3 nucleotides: TGCAGCGTTGAATTTATGGGGGAAGGCACCGGGGAGCTGTTTTTT. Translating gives CSVEFMGEGTGELFF.

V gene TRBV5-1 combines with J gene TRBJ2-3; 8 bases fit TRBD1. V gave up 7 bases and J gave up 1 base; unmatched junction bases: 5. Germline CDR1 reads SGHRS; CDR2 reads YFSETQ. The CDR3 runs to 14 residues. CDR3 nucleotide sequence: TGCGCCAGCGAGTCGACAGGGGGCACAGATACGCAGTATTTT. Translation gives CASESTGGTDTQYF.

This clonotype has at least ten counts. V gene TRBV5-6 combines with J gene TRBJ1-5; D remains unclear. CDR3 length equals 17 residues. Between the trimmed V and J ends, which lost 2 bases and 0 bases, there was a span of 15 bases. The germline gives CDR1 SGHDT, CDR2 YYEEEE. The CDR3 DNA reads TGTGCCAGCAGCTTCAGGACGGGTCCGTATAGCAATCAGCCCCAGCATTTT. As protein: CASSFRTGPYSNQPQHF.

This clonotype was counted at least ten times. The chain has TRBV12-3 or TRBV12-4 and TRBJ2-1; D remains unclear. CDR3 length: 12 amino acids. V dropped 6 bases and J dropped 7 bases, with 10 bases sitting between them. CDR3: CASSRLENEQFF. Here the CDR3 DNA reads TGTGCCAGCAGCCGATTAGAAAATGAGCAGTTCTTC.

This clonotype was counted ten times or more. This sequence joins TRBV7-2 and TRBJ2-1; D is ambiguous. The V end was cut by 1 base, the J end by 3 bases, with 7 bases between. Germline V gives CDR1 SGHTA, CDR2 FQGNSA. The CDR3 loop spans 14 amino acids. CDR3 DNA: TGTGCCAGCAGCTTAGTCAACAACTACAATGAGCAGTTCTTC. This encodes CASSLVNNYNEQFF. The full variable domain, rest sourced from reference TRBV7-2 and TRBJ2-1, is GAGVSQSPSNKVTEKGKDVELRCDPISGHTALYWYRQSLGQGLEFLIYFQGNSAPDKSGLPSDRFSAERTGGSVSTLTIQRTQQEDSAVYLCASSLVNNYNEQFFGPGTRLTVL.

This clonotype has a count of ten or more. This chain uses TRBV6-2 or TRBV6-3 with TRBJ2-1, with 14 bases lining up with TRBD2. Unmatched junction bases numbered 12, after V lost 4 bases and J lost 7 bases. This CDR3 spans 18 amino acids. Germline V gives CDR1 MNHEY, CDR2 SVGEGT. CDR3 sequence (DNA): TGTGCCAGCAGTTCACTGATGACTAGCGGGGGGGCGCGAAATGAGCAGTTCTTC. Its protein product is CASSSLMTSGGARNEQFF.

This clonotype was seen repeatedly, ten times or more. In nucleotides, the CDR3 is TGTGCCAGCAGCTTGGCACCACAGGGGTTAGGCGGCTACACCTTC. Translated: CASSLAPQGLGGYTF. The genes are TRBV5-4 and TRBJ1-2, with 7 bases aligning to TRBD1. V trimming: 0 bases; J trimming: 8 bases; junction bases outside the gene matches: 10. Germline CDR1 SGHNT, CDR2 YYREEE (reference sequence). The CDR3 has 15 residues.